The 10 T cell receptor beta chains presented below share a single source sample, sequenced in a study of tumor-infiltrating lymphocytes in glioblastoma multiforme. Three nested ARM-PCR rounds with V-beta and C-beta primers built TCRB libraries. MiXCR, run by TCRdb on the multiplex PCR reads, gives a single entry per CDR3 protein. The table records just over 9,000 distinct CDR3 sequences, 74% of them present only once. Specimen: brain tumor tissue. Receptor source: a male donor with glioblastoma.

The chain carries TRBV11-3 and TRBJ1-2, with 7 bases that match TRBD1. CDR1 and CDR2 from the germline V gene are SGHNT and YENEEA. With V trimmed by 5 bases and J by 4 bases, 7 bases remained unmatched. This CDR3 has 14 amino acids. The CDR3 loop reads CASSPWQGGYGYTF. The DNA of the CDR3 is TGTGCCAGCAGCCCTTGGCAGGGGGGCTATGGCTACACCTTC.

This chain connects TRBV11-2 to TRBJ2-2; TRBD2 is a possible D gene (5 bases). This CDR3 has 12 residues. Germline CDR1 reads SGHAT; CDR2 reads FQNNGV. The V gene lost 10 bases and the J gene lost 5 bases, with 11 bases spanning the gap. DNA for the CDR3: TGTGCCATATCACTAGGGACCGGGGAGCTGTTTTTT. Encoded protein: CAISLGTGELFF.

Many counts were recorded for this clonotype. This CDR3 reads CSVEGQPNEQFF. In DNA, the CDR3 is TGCAGCGTTGAGGGACAGCCCAATGAGCAGTTCTTC. The V gene is TRBV29-1, the J gene TRBJ2-1, with 7 positions matching TRBD1. Germline assignment: CDR1 SQVTM and CDR2 ANQGSEA. The CDR3 is made up of 12 amino acids. The ends lost 3 bases at V and 6 bases at J; junction bases unmatched: 2.

The chain has TRBV12-3 or TRBV12-4 and TRBJ1-2; D is ambiguous. V lost 4 bases to trimming and J lost 7 bases, with 10 bases between them. This CDR3 has 12 residues. The CDR3 reads CASSSAYSGYTF. CDR3 nucleotides: TGTGCCAGCAGTTCGGCATATTCTGGCTACACCTTC.

This clonotype is medium-sized within its sample. CDR3: CASSLGSSGSRATYEQYF. DNA of the CDR3: TGTGCCAGCAGCTTAGGGTCTAGCGGATCTAGGGCCACCTACGAGCAGTACTTC. This chain links TRBV13 with TRBJ2-7, with 7 positions matching TRBD2. Germline lookup yields CDR1 PRHDT and CDR2 FYEKMQ (reference sequence). Trimming cost V 0 bases and J 2 bases; bases outside gene matches: 13. The CDR3 runs 18 residues.

This clonotype was detected many times. V usage is TRBV18 and J usage is TRBJ2-2; D gene ambiguous. The germline V and J ends were trimmed by 3 bases and 1 base, with 0 bases remaining between them. The CDR3 consists of 12 residues. Germline values: CDR1 KGHSH, CDR2 LQKENI. This CDR3 reads CASSPNTGELFF. As DNA, the CDR3 is TGTGCCAGCTCACCGAACACCGGGGAGCTGTTTTTT.

The genes are TRBV11-2 and TRBJ2-1; no firm D call. V was clipped by 9 bases and J by 11 bases, with 14 bases between them. Looked up from germline, CDR1 is SGHAT and CDR2 is FQNNGV. This CDR3 spans 11 amino acids. Written as DNA, the CDR3 is TGTGCCAGTAGCATATTCATTAAGCAGTTCTTC. This translates into CASSIFIKQFF.

Note on this clonotype: This may be a read error, as it is one base from a much larger clone. The J gene is TRBJ2-1, the V gene TRBV20-1; D remains ambiguous. This CDR3 has 11 amino acids. Germline CDR1 DFQATT, CDR2 SNEGSKA (reference sequence). The CDR3 protein is CSARPLSEQVF. CDR3 coding DNA: TGCAGTGCTAGACCCCTCAGTGAGCAGGTCTTC.

The rearrangement joins TRBV5-1 to TRBJ1-1; D gene unclear. V lost 2 bases to trimming and J lost 3 bases, with 8 bases between them. Germline V lookup: CDR1 SGHRS, CDR2 YFSETQ. The CDR3 loop spans 13 amino acids. CDR3 bases: TGCGCCAGCAGCTTTATTCTGGACACTGAAGCTTTCTTT. This encodes CASSFILDTEAFF.

The genes are TRBV29-1 and TRBJ2-2; no definite D call. Germline loops: CDR1 SQVTM, CDR2 ANQGSEA. Trimming cost V 3 bases and J 0 bases, with 14 bases left between them. The CDR3 sequence is 16 residues long. CDR3 sequence: CSVDSSGYSNTGELFF. Written as DNA, the CDR3 is TGCAGCGTTGACAGTAGTGGATATTCGAACACCGGGGAGCTGTTTTTT.